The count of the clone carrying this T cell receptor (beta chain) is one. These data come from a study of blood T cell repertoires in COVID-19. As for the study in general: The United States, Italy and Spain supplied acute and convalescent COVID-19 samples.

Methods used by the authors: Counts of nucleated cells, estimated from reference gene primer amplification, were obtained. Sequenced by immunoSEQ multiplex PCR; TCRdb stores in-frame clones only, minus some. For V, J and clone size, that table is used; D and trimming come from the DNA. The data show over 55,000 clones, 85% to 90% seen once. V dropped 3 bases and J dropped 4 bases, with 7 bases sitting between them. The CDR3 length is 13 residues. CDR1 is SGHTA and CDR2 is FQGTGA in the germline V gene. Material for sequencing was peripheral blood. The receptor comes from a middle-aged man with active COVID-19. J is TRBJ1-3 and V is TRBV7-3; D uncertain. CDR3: CASSLGGGNTIYF. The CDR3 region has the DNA TGTGCCAGCAGCTTGGGAGGAGGAAACACCATATATTTT.